What follows are 8 T cell receptor beta chains derived from one specimen sequenced in a study of PD-1 blockade in mismatch repair-deficient tumors. The assay was immunoSEQ multiplex PCR, and TCRdb's table has in-frame clones only and misses some. The repertoire holds 35,000 to 40,000 clones, with about 85% as singletons. The starting material was peripheral blood, obtained 4 weeks after starting pembrolizumab. The receptors here all came from an adult with mismatch repair-deficient cancer.

The chain uses TRBV7-9 and TRBJ2-5, with D possibly TRBD1 on 5 matching bases. CDR1 and CDR2 from the germline V gene are SEHNR and FQNEAQ (reference sequence). Trimming cost V 3 bases and J 5 bases, with 13 bases left between them. This CDR3 has 14 residues. The CDR3 region has the DNA TGTGCCAGCAGCTTTGCCAGGGCATTCGAGACCCAGTACTTC. This translates into CASSFARAFETQYF.

This clone came up a few times. This chain uses TRBV18 with TRBJ2-6; possible D gene TRBD1, 5 bases. CDR3 size: 15 residues. V shed 0 bases and J shed 4 bases, with 7 bases lying between them. Germline CDR1 KGHSH, CDR2 LQKENI. CDR3 coding DNA: TGTGCCAGCTCACCACCCTCAGGGGGGGCCAACGTCCTGACTTTC. The encoded protein is CASSPPSGGANVLTF. The full variable domain, its missing parts supplied by reference TRBV18 and TRBJ2-6, is NAGVMQNPRHLVRRRGQEARLRCSPMKGHSHVYWYRQLPEEGLKFMVYLQKENIIDESGMPKERFSAEFPKEGPSILRIQQVVRGDSAAYFCASSPPSGGANVLTFGAGSRLTVL.

This chain uses TRBV28 with TRBJ1-1; D is possibly TRBD1 (5 bases). The germline V and J ends were trimmed by 8 bases and 4 bases, with 20 bases remaining between them. The CDR3 sequence is 15 residues long. Germline V gives CDR1 MDHEN, CDR2 SYDVKM. In nucleotides, the CDR3 is TGTGCCAGCGCACCCTCGGGGGGATGGGGCACTGAAGCTTTCTTT. Amino acids: CASAPSGGWGTEAFF.

The CDR3 region has the DNA TGTGCCAGCAGTAGGGCTAGAAACACCGGGGAGCTGTTTTTT. Translation: CASSRARNTGELFF. J is TRBJ2-2 and V is TRBV2; D gene unclear. V was cut by 5 bases and J by 2 bases, with 9 bases left in between. Germline loops: CDR1 SNHLY, CDR2 FYNNEI. This CDR3 is 14 amino acids long.

The chain employs TRBV9 and TRBJ2-5; TRBD2 is a possible D gene (6 bases). This CDR3 contains 15 residues. The germline V and J ends were trimmed by 4 bases and 1 base, with 14 bases remaining between them. CDR1 is SGDLS and CDR2 is YYNGEE in the germline V gene. The CDR3 protein is CASSTWGGSQETQYF. CDR3 sequence (DNA): TGTGCCAGCAGCACCTGGGGAGGCTCCCAAGAGACCCAGTACTTC.

This clone was detected only a few times. At one end the junction does not follow the germline gene, possibly because of a read error. V is TRBV6-1 and J is TRBJ2-7; D is ambiguous. Germline V lookup: CDR1 MNHNS, CDR2 SASEGT. The CDR3 consists of 11 residues. The DNA for the CDR3 is TGTGCCACCAGTGAAGGCCACGAGCAGTACTTC. This encodes CATSEGHEQYF.

This chain links TRBV7-6 with TRBJ2-5; TRBD2 might be the D (5 bases). V gave up 2 bases and J gave up 10 bases, with 8 bases separating them. Germline lookup yields CDR1 SGHVS and CDR2 FNYEAQ. This CDR3 spans 11 amino acids. The CDR3 sequence: CASSLSGVQYF. The CDR3 region has the DNA TGTGCCAGCAGCTTATCCGGGGTCCAGTACTTC.

This clone was seen a single time. This chain uses TRBV29-1 with TRBJ2-7, with TRBD1 matching 11 bases. CDR3 size: 14 residues. The J segment lost 7 bases and the V segment lost 1 base, leaving 6 bases of the junction unmatched. Per germline, CDR1 SQVTM and CDR2 ANQGSEA. The CDR3 coding sequence is TGCAGCGTTGAAGGGGCGGACAGGGGGCTGGAGCAGTACTTC. It specifies CSVEGADRGLEQYF.